The following is a TCR beta chain sequence with its context. What it recognizes is unknown. Trimming cost V 7 bases and J 4 bases; bases outside gene matches: 9. The CDR3 has 14 residues. From germline, CDR1 is ENHRY and CDR2 SYGVKD. The data originate from a study of CD8+CD57+ T cells in acquired aplastic anemia. For sequencing, patients were chosen who had shown expansion of CD8+CD57+ cells by flow cytometry. No therapy was given to patients before blood sampling. Profiling that covered TCR beta VDJ and CDR3 relied on genomic DNA as its template. Via MiXCR, TCRdb re-called the reads, giving one row per CDR3 protein. The sample contains 150,000 to 200,000 distinct CDR3 sequences, under 55% of which appear only once. Study results and limitations: Between the patient and control groups, CD8+ Simpson's diversity did not differ significantly. Both patients and controls carried the same twenty-nine CD8+ CDR3 sequences.

The source is a human donor with aplastic anemia. The chain carries TRBV10-3 and TRBJ1-2; 7 nucleotides line up with TRBD1. Material for sequencing was sorted CD4+, CD8+, or CD8+CD57+ T cells (not recorded which) from PBMCs. The CDR3 is CAIKPTGAVYGYTF. The CDR3 nucleotides are TGTGCCATCAAACCAACAGGGGCAGTCTATGGCTACACCTTC.